This passage covers 15 T cell receptor beta chains from one sample sequenced in a study of T cell responses to AZD1222 COVID-19 vaccine. The method was immunoSEQ multiplex PCR; TCRdb's version includes in-frame clones alone and lacks a portion of them. The sample has about 64,000 clones, roughly 80% seen once. The source was peripheral blood, collected 28 days after the second AZD1222 dose. These receptors originate from an adult who received the AZD1222 COVID-19 vaccine.

The chain links TRBV6-5 to TRBJ2-7; 7 nucleotides line up with TRBD2. The V and J ends lost 7 bases and 2 bases, in that order; junction bases with no gene match: 5. The germline V gene has CDR1 MNHEY and CDR2 SVGAGI. The CDR3 extends over 13 amino acids. DNA for the CDR3: TGTGCCAGCACCGGACTAGTCCCCTACGAGCAGTACTTC. It translates to CASTGLVPYEQYF.

This chain joins TRBV12-3 or TRBV12-4 and TRBJ1-3; D gene unclear. V was cut by 7 bases and J by 4 bases, with 11 bases left in between. The CDR3 contains 13 residues. The CDR3 loop reads CASMGVNGNTIYF. The CDR3 DNA sequence: TGTGCCAGCATGGGAGTGAACGGAAACACCATATATTTT.

Here the CDR3 reads CASSTPGHRTNIQYF. CDR3 nucleotides: TGCGCCAGCAGCACACCGGGACACCGGACAAACATTCAGTACTTC. This chain uses TRBV5-1 with TRBJ2-4, with D possibly TRBD1 on 6 matching bases. Germline CDR1 and CDR2: SGHRS and YFSETQ. Trimming pared 4 bases from V and 6 bases from J, leaving 17 bases between. The CDR3 spans 15 residues.

Here the CDR3 reads CASSPVRSTGELFF. The CDR3 coding sequence is TGTGCCAGCAGTCCCGTGAGGAGCACCGGGGAGCTGTTTTTT. The genes are TRBV6-5 and TRBJ2-2; D is ambiguous. Germline CDR1 and CDR2: MNHEY and SVGAGI. CDR3 length: 14 amino acids. V was shortened by 5 bases and J by 4 bases, with 11 bases between the two germline ends.

This chain connects TRBV5-6 to TRBJ1-2, with a possible D match to TRBD1 (5 bases). V was shortened by 0 bases and J by 7 bases, with 7 bases between the two germline ends. Germline V gives CDR1 SGHDT, CDR2 YYEEEE. The CDR3 loop spans 12 amino acids. The CDR3 sequence is CASSLVRAGYTF. The CDR3 region has the DNA TGTGCCAGCAGCTTGGTCAGGGCTGGCTACACCTTC.

The chain joins TRBV11-2 to TRBJ2-5, with TRBD2 matching 11 bases. The V segment lost 5 bases and the J segment 5 bases; nucleotides outside the gene matches: 4. The CDR3 runs 14 residues. The germline V gene encodes CDR1 SGHAT and CDR2 FQNNGV. CDR3 DNA: TGTGCCAGCAGCGTGGGACTAGCGGTGGAGACCCAGTACTTC. It encodes CASSVGLAVETQYF. Filled out from reference TRBV11-2 and TRBJ2-5, the complete variable domain reads EAGVAQSPRYKIIEKRQSVAFWCNPISGHATLYWYQQILGQGPKLLIQFQNNGVVDDSQLPKDRFSAERLKGVDSTLKIQPAKLEDSAVYLCASSVGLAVETQYFGPGTRLLVL.

This sequence joins TRBV7-9 and TRBJ2-7; TRBD1 matches 8 bases. The CDR3 loop spans 14 amino acids. Trimming removed 0 bases from V and 3 bases from J; junction bases left unmatched: 1. Looked up from germline, CDR1 is SEHNR and CDR2 is FQNEAQ (reference sequence). The DNA of the CDR3 is TGTGCCAGCAGCTTAGCGGACAGGGTCTACGAGCAGTACTTC. Translated, it gives CASSLADRVYEQYF.

This clone was found a few times. The V and J genes are TRBV20-1 and TRBJ2-4, with unresolved D. From germline, CDR1 is DFQATT and CDR2 SNEGSKA (reference sequence). V was cut by 3 bases and J by 0 bases, with 9 bases left in between. CDR3 size: 14 residues. The CDR3 loop is CSASGSLAKNIQYF. CDR3 coding DNA: TGCAGTGCTAGTGGTTCGCTAGCCAAAAACATTCAGTACTTC.

This chain joins TRBV7-6 and TRBJ1-1, with no clear D. V lost 6 bases to trimming and J lost 1 base, with 9 bases between them. CDR1 and CDR2 from the germline V gene are SGHVS and FNYEAQ. The CDR3 is 13 residues long. The CDR3 coding sequence is TGTGCCAGCAGTCTCGGAACGAACACTGAAGCTTTCTTT. Protein: CASSLGTNTEAFF.

This clone came up a few times. The chain is built from TRBV6-5 and TRBJ1-3, with TRBD1 matching 7 bases. V trimming: 8 bases; J trimming: 0 bases; junction bases outside the gene matches: 7. This CDR3 spans 15 amino acids. Per the germline V gene, CDR1 is MNHEY and CDR2 is SVGAGI. The CDR3 DNA reads TGTGCCAGCGCTACAGGGGCCTTCTCTGGAAACACCATATATTTT. This gives the protein CASATGAFSGNTIYF.

CDR3 sequence reads: CASRPGTAFNEQFF. In DNA form, the CDR3 reads TGTGCCAGCCGCCCCGGGACAGCGTTTAATGAGCAGTTCTTC. The chain joins TRBV19 to TRBJ2-1, with TRBD1 identical over 7 bases. This CDR3 is built from 14 residues. Germline values: CDR1 LNHDA, CDR2 SQIVND (reference sequence). The V gene end was trimmed by 9 bases and the J gene end by 7 bases; junction bases not matched to a gene: 12.

The chain carries TRBV18 and TRBJ2-5; D call uncertain. The CDR3 is 13 amino acids. CDR1 KGHSH and CDR2 LQKENI come from the germline V gene. The germline V and J ends were trimmed by 2 bases and 4 bases, with 8 bases remaining between them. CDR3 residues: CASSPLTGETQYF. The DNA of the CDR3 is TGTGCCAGCTCACCATTAACGGGAGAGACCCAGTACTTC. Full variable domain (missing parts from reference TRBV18 and TRBJ2-5): NAGVMQNPRHLVRRRGQEARLRCSPMKGHSHVYWYRQLPEEGLKFMVYLQKENIIDESGMPKERFSAEFPKEGPSILRIQQVVRGDSAAYFCASSPLTGETQYFGPGTRLLVL.

CDR3 in DNA: TGTGCCAGCAGCTTAGCGAGCAGGGGGACGGGGCAAGAGACCCAGTACTTC. Amino acids: CASSLASRGTGQETQYF. The J gene is TRBJ2-5, the V gene TRBV11-2; 7 positions agree with TRBD1. The CDR3 length is 17 residues. Germline values: CDR1 SGHAT, CDR2 FQNNGV. Trimming cost V 1 base and J 2 bases; bases outside gene matches: 10.

The chain recombines TRBV25-1 with TRBJ1-5; D not certain. The CDR3 consists of 13 residues. CDR1 is MGHDK and CDR2 is SYGVNS in the germline V gene. Deletions cut 0 bases from V and 9 bases from J, with 9 bases between. The DNA for the CDR3 is TGTGCCAGCAGTGAATACCCCAGCGGGCCCCAGCATTTT. Amino acid sequence: CASSEYPSGPQHF.

The rearrangement joins TRBV18 to TRBJ2-3; the D gene is possibly TRBD2 (7 bases). This CDR3 is built from 14 residues. Trimming stripped 3 bases from V and 6 bases from J, with 13 bases between. CDR1 and CDR2 (germline): KGHSH, LQKENI. The DNA for the CDR3 is TGTGCCAGCTCACCTGGGGGGGGCGCTGATACGCAGTATTTT. It encodes CASSPGGGADTQYF.